Here is one TCR beta chain with its context. Its antigen specificity is not known. No per-base quality is available; no much larger clone lies one base away. This entry belongs to a study of blood T cell repertoires in COVID-19 (dated by TCRdb to 2020 to 2021). A note on the overall study: Samples from collaborators originated in the United States, Italy and Spain and spanned both the acute and convalescent phases of COVID-19. The prospective study material was composed of cDNA or gDNA derived from T cells, B-cell-depleted T cells, or PBMCs. Subjects who had been exposed to COVID-19, were actively infected with it, or had recovered from it provided the deeply sampled blood TCRbeta repertoires that made up the dataset. The repertoires were made available in a free public database intended to serve as a resource for research on the immune response to SARS-CoV-2. The samples were drawn from two sources: the first 160 participants of the ongoing ImmuneRACE study, and fewer than 1,500 subjects contributed by 6 global collaborators. The sample metadata nearly always contained a de-identified subject ID, COVID-19 status, age in years and sex. HLA class I and class II types, where available, came from metadata supplied by the sample provider rather than from assay-based typing. Overall study outcomes, separate from this receptor: How much clinical and demographic metadata was included differed by source and by participant, and the metadata was provided uncurated.

Based on the germline V gene, the CDR1 and CDR2 sequences are SQVTM and ANQGSEA. The germline V end is reduced by 7 bases and the J end by 9 bases; junction bases left unmatched: 10. The CDR3, cysteine through phenylalanine, is 14 amino acids long. The entry retains the CDR3 DNA only, 42 bases that are in frame from base 1. The immunoSEQ Assay, a bias-controlled multiplex PCR, was used to amplify TCRbeta CDR3 regions from genomic DNA. The paper's data handling went like this. Within the assay, amplification of reference gene primers was used to estimate how many nucleated cells each sample contained. Sequence reads were collapsed and filtered to measure the absolute abundance of every unique TCRbeta CDR3 rearrangement. For each sample, productive Simpson clonality was calculated by taking the square root of Simpson's diversity index across productive rearrangements. In its TCRdb copy, this immuneACCESS table keeps in-frame sequences only and misses some clones. Where compared with another copy, unresolved V genes explain less than half of these, and the others have no known cause. D and trimming come from the DNA, and the V and J calls and clone size come from that table. Recorded for this sample are about 200,000 clones; roughly 90% of them occurred a single time. The top ten constitute around 1.5% of the sample.

Each collaborating institution followed its own protocols to collect whole blood in K2EDTA tubes. For TCRbeta analysis, collaborators shipped samples in one of three forms: frozen whole blood, isolated PBMCs, or DNA extracted from either of those sample types. This TCR was sampled from a man between 18 and 29 years old with active or convalescent COVID-19. The rearrangement joined TRBV29-1 to TRBJ2-1, with 12 middle bases fitting TRBD1. The specimen sequenced was peripheral blood. The DNA sequence is TGCAGCGCCGGGACGGGACAGGGGGCATTTGAGCAGTTCTTC. The translation is CSAGTGQGAFEQFF.